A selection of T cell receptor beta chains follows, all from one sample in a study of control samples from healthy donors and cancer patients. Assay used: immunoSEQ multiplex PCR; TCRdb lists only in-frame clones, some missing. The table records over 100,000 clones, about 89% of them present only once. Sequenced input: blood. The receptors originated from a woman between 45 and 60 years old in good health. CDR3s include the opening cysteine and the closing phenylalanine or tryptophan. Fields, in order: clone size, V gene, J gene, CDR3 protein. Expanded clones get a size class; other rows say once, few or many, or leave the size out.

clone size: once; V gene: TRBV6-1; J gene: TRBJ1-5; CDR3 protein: CASSEVGTDPNQPQHF
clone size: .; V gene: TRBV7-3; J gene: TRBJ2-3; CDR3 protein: CASSFFITTDTQYF
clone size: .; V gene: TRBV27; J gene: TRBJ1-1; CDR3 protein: CASRIGSEAFF
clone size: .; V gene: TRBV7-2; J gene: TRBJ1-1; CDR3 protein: CASSPSGGRAGTEAFF
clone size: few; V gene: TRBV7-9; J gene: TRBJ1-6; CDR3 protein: CASSLGQGFYNSPLHF
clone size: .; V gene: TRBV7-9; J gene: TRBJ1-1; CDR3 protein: CASRTGGAEAFF
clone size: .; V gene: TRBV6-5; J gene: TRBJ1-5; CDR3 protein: CASSPTIQPQHF
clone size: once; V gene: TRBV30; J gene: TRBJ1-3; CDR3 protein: CACGVNRNTIYF
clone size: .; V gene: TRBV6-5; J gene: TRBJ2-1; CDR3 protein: CASKVGGDNEQFF
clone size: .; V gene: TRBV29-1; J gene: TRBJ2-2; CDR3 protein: CSGYAGGTGELFF
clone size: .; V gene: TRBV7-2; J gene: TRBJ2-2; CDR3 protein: CASSTMDRGRTGELFF
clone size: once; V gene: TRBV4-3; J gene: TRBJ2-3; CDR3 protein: CASSYLRGSGTDTQYF
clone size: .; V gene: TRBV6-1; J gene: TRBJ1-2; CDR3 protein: CASSETGTPSSFNYGYTF
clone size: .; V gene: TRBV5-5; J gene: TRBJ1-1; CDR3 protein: CASSLYNTEAFF
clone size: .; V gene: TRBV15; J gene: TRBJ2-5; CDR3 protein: CATSREVGGALQETQYF
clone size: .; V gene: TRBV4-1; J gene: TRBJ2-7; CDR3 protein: CASSPLDGAYEQYF
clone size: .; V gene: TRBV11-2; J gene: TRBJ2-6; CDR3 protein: CASSPTFSGANVLTF
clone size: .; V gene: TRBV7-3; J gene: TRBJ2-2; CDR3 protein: CASSLVGHTGELFF
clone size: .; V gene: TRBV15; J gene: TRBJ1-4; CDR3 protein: CATSRDAGRGEKLFF
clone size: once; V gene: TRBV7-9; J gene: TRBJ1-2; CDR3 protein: CASSWSTGTGPYGYTF
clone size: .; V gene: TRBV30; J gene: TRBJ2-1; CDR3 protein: CAWKVLGIGVNEQFF
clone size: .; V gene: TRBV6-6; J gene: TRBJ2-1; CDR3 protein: CASSYSTAIGYNEQFF
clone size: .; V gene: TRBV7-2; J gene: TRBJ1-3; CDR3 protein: CASAASSGNTIYF
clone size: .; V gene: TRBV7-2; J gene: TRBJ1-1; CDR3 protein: CASSPTALNTEAFF
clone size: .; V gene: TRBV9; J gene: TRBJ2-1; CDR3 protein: CASSVTSGITNEQFF
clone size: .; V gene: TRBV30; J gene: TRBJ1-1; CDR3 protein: CAWSRPWELNTEAFF
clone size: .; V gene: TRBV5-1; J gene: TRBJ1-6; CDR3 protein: CASSYDRGARGTLHF
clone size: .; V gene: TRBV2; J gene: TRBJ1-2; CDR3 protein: CASTPDGTAYGYTF
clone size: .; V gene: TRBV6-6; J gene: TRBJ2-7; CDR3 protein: CASSYSSPAYEQYF
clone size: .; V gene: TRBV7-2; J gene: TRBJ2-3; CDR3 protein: CASSLFLTSGGTDTQYF
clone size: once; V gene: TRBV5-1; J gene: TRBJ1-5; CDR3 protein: CASSKSQGPDNQPQHF
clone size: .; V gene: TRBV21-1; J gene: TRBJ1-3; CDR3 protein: CATTVGVGHTIYF
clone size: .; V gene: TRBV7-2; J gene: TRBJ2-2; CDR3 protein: CASSRGGTGNTGELFF
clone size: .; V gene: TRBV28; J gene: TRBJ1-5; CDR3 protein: CASSLIDQPQHF
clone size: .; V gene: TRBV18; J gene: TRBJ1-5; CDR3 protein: CASSPPGVTSNQPQHF
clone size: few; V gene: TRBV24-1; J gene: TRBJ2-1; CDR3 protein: CATSDLSSGPYNEQFF
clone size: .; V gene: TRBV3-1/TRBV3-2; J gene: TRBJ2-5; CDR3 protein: CASSSRGAQYF
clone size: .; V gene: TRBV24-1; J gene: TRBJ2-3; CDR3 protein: CATSDLGSSTDTQYF
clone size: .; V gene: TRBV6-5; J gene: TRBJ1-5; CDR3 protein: CASSYTTGTDQPQHF
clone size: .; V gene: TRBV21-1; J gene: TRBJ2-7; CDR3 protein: CASGSLELTEQYF
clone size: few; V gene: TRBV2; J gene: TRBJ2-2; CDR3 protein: CASIRQGNTGELFF